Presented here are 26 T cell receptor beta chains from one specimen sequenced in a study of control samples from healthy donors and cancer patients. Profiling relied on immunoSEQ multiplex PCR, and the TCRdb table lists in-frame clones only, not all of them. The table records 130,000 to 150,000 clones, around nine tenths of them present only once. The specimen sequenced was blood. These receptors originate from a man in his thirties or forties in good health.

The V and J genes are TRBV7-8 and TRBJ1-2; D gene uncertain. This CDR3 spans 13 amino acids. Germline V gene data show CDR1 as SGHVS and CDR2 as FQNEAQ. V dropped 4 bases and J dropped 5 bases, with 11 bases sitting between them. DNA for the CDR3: TGTGCCAGCAGCTCACACGGAGGATATGGCTACACCTTC. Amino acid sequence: CASSSHGGYGYTF.

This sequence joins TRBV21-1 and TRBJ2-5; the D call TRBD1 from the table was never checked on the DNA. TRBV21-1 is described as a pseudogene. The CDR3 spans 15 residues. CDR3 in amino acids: CASSPRGTVKETQYF. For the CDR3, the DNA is TGTGCCAGCAGCCCCCGAGGGACAGTCAAAGAGACCCAGTACTTC.

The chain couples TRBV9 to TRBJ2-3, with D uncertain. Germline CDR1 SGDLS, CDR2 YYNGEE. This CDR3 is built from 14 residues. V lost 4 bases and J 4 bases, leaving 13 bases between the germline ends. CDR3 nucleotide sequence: TGTGCCAGCAGCCCCACAAGCAGAGCAGATACGCAGTATTTT. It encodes CASSPTSRADTQYF.

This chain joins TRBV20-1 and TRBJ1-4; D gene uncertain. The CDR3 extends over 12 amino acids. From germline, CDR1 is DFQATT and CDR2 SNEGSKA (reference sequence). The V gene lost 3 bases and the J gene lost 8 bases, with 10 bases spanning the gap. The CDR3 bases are TGCAGTGCTAGTGGGGTTAGGGAAAAACTGTTTTTT. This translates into CSASGVREKLFF.

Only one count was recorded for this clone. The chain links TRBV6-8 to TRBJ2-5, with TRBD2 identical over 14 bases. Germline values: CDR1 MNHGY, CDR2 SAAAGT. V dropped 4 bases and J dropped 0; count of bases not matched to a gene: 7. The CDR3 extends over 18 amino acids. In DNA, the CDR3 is TGTGCCAGCAGTTCCGGGGGGGGACTAGCGGGGGACCAAGAGACCCAGTACTTC. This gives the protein CASSSGGGLAGDQETQYF.

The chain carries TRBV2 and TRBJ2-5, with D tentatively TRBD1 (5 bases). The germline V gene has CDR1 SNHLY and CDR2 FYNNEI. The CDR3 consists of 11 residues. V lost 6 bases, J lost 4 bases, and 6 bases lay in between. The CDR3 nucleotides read TGTGCCAGCAGCGACAGAGAGACCCAGTACTTC. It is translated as CASSDRETQYF.

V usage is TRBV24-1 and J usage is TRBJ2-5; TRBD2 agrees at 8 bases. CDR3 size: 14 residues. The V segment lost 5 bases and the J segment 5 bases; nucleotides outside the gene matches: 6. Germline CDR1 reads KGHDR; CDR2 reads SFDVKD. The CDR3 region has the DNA TGTGCCACCAGTGGAGCGGGAGAGGGGGAGACCCAGTACTTC. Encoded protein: CATSGAGEGETQYF.

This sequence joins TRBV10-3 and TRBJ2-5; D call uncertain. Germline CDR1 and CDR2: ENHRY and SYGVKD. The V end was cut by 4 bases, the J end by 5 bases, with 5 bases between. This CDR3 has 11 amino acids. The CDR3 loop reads CAISAGETQYF. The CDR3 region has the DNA TGTGCCATCAGTGCGGGCGAGACCCAGTACTTC.

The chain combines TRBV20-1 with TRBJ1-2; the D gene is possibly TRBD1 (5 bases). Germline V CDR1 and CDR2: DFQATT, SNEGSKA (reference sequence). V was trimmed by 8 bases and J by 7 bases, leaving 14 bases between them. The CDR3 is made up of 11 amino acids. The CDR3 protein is CSPSGRGGYTF. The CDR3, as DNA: TGCAGTCCGTCGGGGCGGGGTGGCTACACCTTC.

The DNA for the CDR3 is TGTGCCAGCAGCTTAAGTAGCGGGAGACAGTACGAGCAGTACTTC. As protein: CASSLSSGRQYEQYF. The chain joins TRBV11-1 to TRBJ2-7, with 9 bases lining up with TRBD2. The length of the CDR3 is 15 residues. The germline CDR1 and CDR2 sequences are SGHAT and FQDESV (reference sequence). Germline trimming cut 2 bases from V and 4 bases from J; bases unmatched to any gene: 6.

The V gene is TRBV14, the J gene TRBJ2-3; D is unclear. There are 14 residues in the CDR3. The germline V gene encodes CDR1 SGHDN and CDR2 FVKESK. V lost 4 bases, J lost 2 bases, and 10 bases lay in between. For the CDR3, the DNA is TGTGCCAGCAGCCCGGGCCGGTACACAGATACGCAGTATTTT. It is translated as CASSPGRYTDTQYF.

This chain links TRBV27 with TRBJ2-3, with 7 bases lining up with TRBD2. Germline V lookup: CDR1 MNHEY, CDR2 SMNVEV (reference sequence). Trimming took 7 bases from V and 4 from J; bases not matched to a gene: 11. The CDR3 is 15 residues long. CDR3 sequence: CASTLGGTGADTQYF. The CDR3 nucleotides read TGTGCCAGCACCCTGGGGGGGACGGGCGCAGATACGCAGTATTTT.

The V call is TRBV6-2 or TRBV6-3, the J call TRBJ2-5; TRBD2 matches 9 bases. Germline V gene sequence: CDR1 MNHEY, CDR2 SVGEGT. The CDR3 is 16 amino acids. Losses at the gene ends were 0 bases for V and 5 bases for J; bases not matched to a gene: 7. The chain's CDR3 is CASSYSSGRGIETQYF. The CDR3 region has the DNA TGTGCCAGCAGTTACTCTAGCGGGAGAGGGATTGAGACCCAGTACTTC.

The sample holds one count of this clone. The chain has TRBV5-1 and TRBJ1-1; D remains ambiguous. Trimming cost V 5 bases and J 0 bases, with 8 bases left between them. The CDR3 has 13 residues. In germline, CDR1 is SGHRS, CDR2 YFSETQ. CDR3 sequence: CASSYRLNTEAFF. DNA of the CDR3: TGCGCCAGCAGTTATAGGTTGAACACTGAAGCTTTCTTT. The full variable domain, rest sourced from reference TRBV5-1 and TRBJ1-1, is KAGVTQTPRYLIKTRGQQVTLSCSPISGHRSVSWYQQTPGQGLQFLFEYFSETQRNKGNFPGRFSGRQFSNSRSEMNVSTLELGDSALYLCASSYRLNTEAFFGQGTRLTVV.

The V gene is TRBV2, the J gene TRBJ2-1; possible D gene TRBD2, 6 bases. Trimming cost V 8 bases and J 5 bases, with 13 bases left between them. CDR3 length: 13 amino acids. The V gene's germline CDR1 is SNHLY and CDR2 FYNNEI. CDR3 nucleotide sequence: TGTGCCAGCTGGTATAGCGGTAACAATGAGCAGTTCTTC. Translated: CASWYSGNNEQFF.

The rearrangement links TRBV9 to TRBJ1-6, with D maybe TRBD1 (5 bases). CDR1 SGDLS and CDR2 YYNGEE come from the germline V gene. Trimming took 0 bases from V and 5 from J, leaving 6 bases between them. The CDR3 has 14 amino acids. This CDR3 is CASSVGGDNSPLHF. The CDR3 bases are TGTGCCAGCAGCGTAGGGGGGGATAATTCACCCCTCCACTTT. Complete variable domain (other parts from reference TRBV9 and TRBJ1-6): DSGVTQTPKHLITATGQRVTLRCSPRSGDLSVYWYQQSLDQGLQFLIQYYNGEERAKGNILERFSAQQFPDLHSELNLSSLELGDSALYFCASSVGGDNSPLHFGNGTRLTVT.

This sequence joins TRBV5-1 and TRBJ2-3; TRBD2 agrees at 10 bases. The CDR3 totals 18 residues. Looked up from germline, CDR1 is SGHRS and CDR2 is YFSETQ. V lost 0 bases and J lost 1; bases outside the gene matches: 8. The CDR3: CASSLAGSGGAGTDTQYF. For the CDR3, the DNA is TGCGCCAGCAGCTTGGCCGGCAGCGGGGGGGCGGGCACAGATACGCAGTATTTT.

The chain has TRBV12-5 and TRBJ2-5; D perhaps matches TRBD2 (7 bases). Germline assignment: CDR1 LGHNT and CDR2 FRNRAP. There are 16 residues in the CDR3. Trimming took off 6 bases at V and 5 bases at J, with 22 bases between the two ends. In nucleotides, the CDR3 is TGTGCTAGTGGCAACAGAAAGTATGGGGGGGGCGAGACCCAGTACTTC. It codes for CASGNRKYGGGETQYF.

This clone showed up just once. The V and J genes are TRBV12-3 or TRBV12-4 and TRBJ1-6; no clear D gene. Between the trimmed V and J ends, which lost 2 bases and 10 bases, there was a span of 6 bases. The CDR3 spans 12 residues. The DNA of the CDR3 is TGTGCCAGCAGTTTACAAGCCTCACCCCTCCACTTT. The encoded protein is CASSLQASPLHF.

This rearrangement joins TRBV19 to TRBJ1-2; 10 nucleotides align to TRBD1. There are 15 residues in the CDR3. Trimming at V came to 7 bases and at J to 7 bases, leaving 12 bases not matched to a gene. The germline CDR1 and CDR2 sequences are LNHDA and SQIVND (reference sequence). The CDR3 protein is CASKAETGGERGYTF. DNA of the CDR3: TGTGCCAGTAAAGCGGAGACAGGGGGCGAGCGTGGCTACACCTTC. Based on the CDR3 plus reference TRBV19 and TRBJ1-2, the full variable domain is DGGITQSPKYLFRKEGQNVTLSCEQNLNHDAMYWYRQDPGQGLRLIYYSQIVNDFQKGDIAEGYSVSREKKESFPLTVTSAQKNPTAFYLCASKAETGGERGYTFGSGTRLTVV.

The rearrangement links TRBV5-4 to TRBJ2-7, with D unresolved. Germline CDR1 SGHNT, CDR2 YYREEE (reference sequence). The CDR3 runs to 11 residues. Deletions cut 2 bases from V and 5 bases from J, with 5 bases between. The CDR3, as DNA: TGTGCCAGCAGCTTCTCGGACGAGCAGTACTTC. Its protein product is CASSFSDEQYF.

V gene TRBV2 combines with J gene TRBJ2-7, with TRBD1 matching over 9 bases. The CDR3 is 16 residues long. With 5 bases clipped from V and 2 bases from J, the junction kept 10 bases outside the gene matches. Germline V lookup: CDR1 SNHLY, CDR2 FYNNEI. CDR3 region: CASSTGPGQGAYEQYF. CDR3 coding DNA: TGTGCCAGCAGTACCGGACCGGGACAGGGAGCCTACGAGCAGTACTTC.

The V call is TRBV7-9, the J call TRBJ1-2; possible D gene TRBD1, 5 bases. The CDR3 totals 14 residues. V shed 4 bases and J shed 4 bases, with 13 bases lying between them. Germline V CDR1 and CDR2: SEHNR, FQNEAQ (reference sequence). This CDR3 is CASSSTGVGYGYTF. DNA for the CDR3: TGTGCCAGCAGCTCGACGGGGGTGGGCTATGGCTACACCTTC.

The CDR3 is CASSVGEGIDEKLFF. The DNA for the CDR3 is TGTGCCAGCAGCGTAGGTGAGGGAATAGACGAAAAACTGTTTTTT. The V call is TRBV9, the J call TRBJ1-4; no clear D gene. V was pared by 0 bases and J by 8 bases, with 14 bases between. Germline V lookup: CDR1 SGDLS, CDR2 YYNGEE. The CDR3 has 15 residues.

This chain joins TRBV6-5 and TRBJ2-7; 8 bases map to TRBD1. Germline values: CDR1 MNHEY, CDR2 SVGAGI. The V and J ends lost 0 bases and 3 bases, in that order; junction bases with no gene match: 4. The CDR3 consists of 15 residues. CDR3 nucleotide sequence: TGTGCCAGCAGTTACTCGAGACAGGGGATCTACGAGCAGTACTTC. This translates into CASSYSRQGIYEQYF.

The CDR3 region has the DNA TGTGCCAGCAGTTTTGGATCCTACGAGCAGTACTTC. This encodes CASSFGSYEQYF. The V call is TRBV12-3 or TRBV12-4, the J call TRBJ2-7; no clear D. CDR3 length equals 12 residues. V lost 3 bases, J lost 1 base, and 4 bases lay in between.